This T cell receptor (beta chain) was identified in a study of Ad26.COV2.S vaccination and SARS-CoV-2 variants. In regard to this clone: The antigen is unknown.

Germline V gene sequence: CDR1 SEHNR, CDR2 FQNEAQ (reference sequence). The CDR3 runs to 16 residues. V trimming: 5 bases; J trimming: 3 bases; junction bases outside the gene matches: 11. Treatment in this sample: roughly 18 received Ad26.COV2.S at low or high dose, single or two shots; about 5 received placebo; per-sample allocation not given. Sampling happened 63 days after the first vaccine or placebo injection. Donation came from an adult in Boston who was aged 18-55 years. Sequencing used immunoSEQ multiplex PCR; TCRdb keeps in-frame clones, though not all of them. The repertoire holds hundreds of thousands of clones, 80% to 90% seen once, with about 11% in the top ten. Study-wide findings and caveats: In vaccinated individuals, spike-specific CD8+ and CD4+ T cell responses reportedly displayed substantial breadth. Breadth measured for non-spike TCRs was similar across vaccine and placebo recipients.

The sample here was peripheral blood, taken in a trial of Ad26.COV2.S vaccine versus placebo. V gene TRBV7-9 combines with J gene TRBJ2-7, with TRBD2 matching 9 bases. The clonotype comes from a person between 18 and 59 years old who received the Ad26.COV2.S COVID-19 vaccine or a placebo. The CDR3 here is CASSPGLADPIYEQYF. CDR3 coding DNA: TGTGCCAGCAGCCCGGGACTAGCTGATCCCATCTACGAGCAGTACTTC.